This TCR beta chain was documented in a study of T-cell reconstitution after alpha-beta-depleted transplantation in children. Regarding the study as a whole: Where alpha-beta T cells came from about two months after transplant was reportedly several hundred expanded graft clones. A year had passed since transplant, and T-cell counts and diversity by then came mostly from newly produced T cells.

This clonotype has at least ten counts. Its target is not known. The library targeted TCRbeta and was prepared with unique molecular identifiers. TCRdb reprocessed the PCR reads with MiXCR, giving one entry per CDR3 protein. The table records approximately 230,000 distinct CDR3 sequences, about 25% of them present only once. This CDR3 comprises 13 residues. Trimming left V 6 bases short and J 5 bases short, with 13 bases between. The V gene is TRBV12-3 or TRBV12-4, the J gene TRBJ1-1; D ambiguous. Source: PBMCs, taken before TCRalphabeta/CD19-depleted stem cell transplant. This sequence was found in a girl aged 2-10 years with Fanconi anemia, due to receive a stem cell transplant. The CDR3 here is CASRARRGTEAFF. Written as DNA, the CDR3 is TGTGCCAGCAGGGCACGAAGAGGTACTGAAGCTTTCTTT.